This is a list of T cell receptor beta chains from one sample in a study of T cell responses to AZD1222 COVID-19 vaccine. TCRdb's table, derived via immunoSEQ multiplex PCR, lists solely in-frame clones and lacks some. Here the sample spans about 180,000 clones, 85% to 90% being singletons. The sample was peripheral blood, taken 28 days after the second dose of the MenACWY control vaccine. Every receptor here comes from an adult who received the MenACWY meningococcal vaccine as a control. Both conserved end residues are part of each CDR3. The D gene is left open where the match is weak. Rows give clone size only sometimes, using once, few, many, or a class for an expanded clone.

>.|TRBJ1-3|TRBV20-1|.
TGCAGTGCTAGTGGGGGGGCTGCTGGAAACACCATATATTTT
CSASGGAAGNTIYF
>.|TRBJ2-5|TRBV18|.
TGTGCCAGCACCAAACAGGGAGAGACCCAGTACTTC
CASTKQGETQYF
>.|TRBJ1-5|TRBV5-4|.
TGTGCCAGCAGCTTGGTCGGTCGTCAGAATAGCAATCAGCCCCAGCATTTT
CASSLVGRQNSNQPQHF
>.|TRBJ1-2|TRBV12-3/TRBV12-4|.
TGTGCCAGCAGTTTAGGGGAGAACTATGGCTACACCTTC
CASSLGENYGYTF
>.|TRBJ1-1|TRBV6-5|.
TGTGCCAGCACCCCCTTAATCGGGACTGAAGCTTTCTTT
CASTPLIGTEAFF
>once|TRBJ2-3|TRBV2|TRBD2
TGTGCCAGCAGTGAATCGCTAGCGGCCACAGATACGCAGTATTTT
CASSESLAATDTQYF
>.|TRBJ1-5|TRBV18|.
TGTGCCAGCTCACCACAGGGGTATAGCAATCAGCCCCAGCATTTT
CASSPQGYSNQPQHF
>once|TRBJ1-2|TRBV5-6|TRBD1
TGTGCCAGCAGCTTCCGGGACAGGGGTGGCTACACCTTC
CASSFRDRGGYTF
>.|TRBJ2-3|TRBV4-1|.
TGCGCCAGCAGCCCCTTACGACACAATGCTTATACGCAGTATTTT
CASSPLRHNAYTQYF
>.|TRBJ2-3|TRBV15|TRBD2
TGTGCCACCAGCAGAGTTCGTGGTAGCGGGACCACAGATACGCAGTATTTT
CATSRVRGSGTTDTQYF
>.|TRBJ1-1|TRBV28|TRBD1
TGTGCCAGCAGTCGACAGGGGGAAACTGAAGCTTTCTTT
CASSRQGETEAFF
>few|TRBJ2-2|TRBV14|.
TGTGCCAGCAGCCAAAGGCGGGACGGGGAGCTGTTTTTT
CASSQRRDGELFF
>.|TRBJ1-5|TRBV6-5|.
TGTGCCAGCAGTTTCTTGGGGGGCGATCAGCCCCAGCATTTT
CASSFLGGDQPQHF
>.|TRBJ1-6|TRBV7-8|.
TGTGCCAGCAGCTTAAACAGGGTGGGATCACCCCTCCACTTT
CASSLNRVGSPLHF
>.|TRBJ1-2|TRBV29-1|.
TGCAGCGTTGAAGGGGATCTGCTCTCCTATGGCTACACCTTC
CSVEGDLLSYGYTF
>.|TRBJ1-3|TRBV6-5|TRBD1
TGTGCCAGCAGCCTAACAACAGGGGCCGGAAACACCATATATTTT
CASSLTTGAGNTIYF
>once|TRBJ1-1|TRBV9|.
TGTGCCAGCAGCGTAGGTTTGGACAGCATGAACACTGAAGCTTTCTTT
CASSVGLDSMNTEAFF
>.|TRBJ2-1|TRBV2|.
TGTGCCAGCAGTGAAGCGCGACGGGCGAGCTCCTACAATGAGCAGTTCTTC
CASSEARRASSYNEQFF
>.|TRBJ2-1|TRBV10-3|TRBD2
TGTGCCATCAGTGCCCGCGGGGGAACCTACAATGAGCAGTTCTTC
CAISARGGTYNEQFF
>.|TRBJ1-5|TRBV4-1|.
TGCGCCAGCAGCCAAGTTTCGAGGTCGCCCCAGCATTTT
CASSQVSRSPQHF
>.|TRBJ2-7|TRBV11-2|.
TGTGCCAGCAGCTTAGGGCTGGGTCTATCCTACGAGCAGTACTTC
CASSLGLGLSYEQYF
>.|TRBJ1-6|TRBV28|.
TGTGCCAGTTCTGAGTCGCGGAATAATTCACCCCTCCACTTT
CASSESRNNSPLHF
>.|TRBJ1-5|TRBV10-3|.
TGTGCCATCAGTGGGGGAACAGAAAATCAGCCCCAGCATTTT
CAISGGTENQPQHF
>.|TRBJ1-6|TRBV20-1|.
TGCAGTGCTAGTCAGCTTCATGGGAATTCACCCCTCCACTTT
CSASQLHGNSPLHF
>once|TRBJ2-7|TRBV4-3|TRBD2
TGCGCCAGCAGCCAAGTTTGGGGGGAGGGGACCTACGAGCAGTACTTC
CASSQVWGEGTYEQYF
>.|TRBJ1-5|TRBV5-1|.
TGCGCCAGCAGCTTGGAGGGGGGGGGTCAGCCCCAGCATTTT
CASSLEGGGQPQHF
>once|TRBJ2-7|TRBV18|.
TGTGCCAGCTCACCACCGAGCCAGGACTACGAGCAGTACTTC
CASSPPSQDYEQYF
>.|TRBJ1-1|TRBV19|.
TGTGCCAGTAGTATCTGGTCGAGGATGAACACTGAAGCTTTCTTT
CASSIWSRMNTEAFF
>.|TRBJ1-2|TRBV10-3|.
TGTGCCATCAGTCAACGGGACACCGACTATGGCTACACCTTC
CAISQRDTDYGYTF
>once|TRBJ2-5|TRBV25-1|TRBD2
TGTGCCAGCAGTAAAACCGGACCCGGGACTAGCGGGAGAGAGACCCAGTACTTC
CASSKTGPGTSGRETQYF
>once|TRBJ1-6|TRBV3-1/TRBV3-2|.
TGTGCCAGCAGCCAACAAGGAGGTAATTCACCCCTCCACTTT
CASSQQGGNSPLHF
>.|TRBJ2-1|TRBV6-5|TRBD2
TGTGCCAGCAGTTTCCTAGCGGGATCCTACAATGAGCAGTTCTTC
CASSFLAGSYNEQFF
>.|TRBJ1-5|TRBV28|.
TGTGCCAGCAGGGGATGGAGGGATGCTCAGCCCCAGCATTTT
CASRGWRDAQPQHF
>once|TRBJ2-5|TRBV30|.
TGTGCCTGGAGTGTTGGTGGACCGCAAGAGACCCAGTACTTC
CAWSVGGPQETQYF
>few|TRBJ1-2|TRBV18|TRBD1
TGTGCCAGCTCGCCGACAGGGGCTAACTATGGCTACACCTTC
CASSPTGANYGYTF
>.|TRBJ1-1|TRBV29-1|.
TGCAGCGGGTTAACAGGGACGGCTGAAGCTTTCTTT
CSGLTGTAEAFF
>.|TRBJ1-5|TRBV11-2|TRBD1
TGTGCCAGCAGCCTAGACAGGGTGGGTCAGCCCCAGCATTTT
CASSLDRVGQPQHF